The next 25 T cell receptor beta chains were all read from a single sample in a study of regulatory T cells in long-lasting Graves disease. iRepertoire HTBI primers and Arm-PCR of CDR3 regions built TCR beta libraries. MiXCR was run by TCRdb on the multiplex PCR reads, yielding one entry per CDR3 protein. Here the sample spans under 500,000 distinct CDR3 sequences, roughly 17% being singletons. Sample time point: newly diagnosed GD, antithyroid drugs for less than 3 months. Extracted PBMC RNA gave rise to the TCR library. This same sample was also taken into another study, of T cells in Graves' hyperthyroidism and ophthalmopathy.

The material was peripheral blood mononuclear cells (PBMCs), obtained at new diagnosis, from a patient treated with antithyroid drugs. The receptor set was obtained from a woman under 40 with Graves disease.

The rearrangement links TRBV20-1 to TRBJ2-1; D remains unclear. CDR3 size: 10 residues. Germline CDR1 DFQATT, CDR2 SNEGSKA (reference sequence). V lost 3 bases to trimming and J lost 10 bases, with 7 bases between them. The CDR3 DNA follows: TGCAGTGCTAGCTACTACGAGCAGTTCTTC. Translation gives CSASYYEQFF.

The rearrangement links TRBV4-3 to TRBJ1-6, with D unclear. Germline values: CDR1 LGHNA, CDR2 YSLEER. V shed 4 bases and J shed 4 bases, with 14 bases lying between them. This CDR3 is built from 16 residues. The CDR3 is CASSRAPGSYNSPLHF. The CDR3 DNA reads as TGCGCCAGCAGCCGCGCCCCGGGCAGTTATAATTCACCCCTCCACTTT.

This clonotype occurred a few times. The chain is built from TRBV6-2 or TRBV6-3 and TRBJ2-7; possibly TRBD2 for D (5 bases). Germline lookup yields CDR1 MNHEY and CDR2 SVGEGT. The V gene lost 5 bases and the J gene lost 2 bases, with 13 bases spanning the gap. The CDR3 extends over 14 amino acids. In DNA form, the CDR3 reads TGTGCCAGCAGTCTTCTACGGGGTACCTACGAGCAGTACTTC. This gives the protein CASSLLRGTYEQYF.

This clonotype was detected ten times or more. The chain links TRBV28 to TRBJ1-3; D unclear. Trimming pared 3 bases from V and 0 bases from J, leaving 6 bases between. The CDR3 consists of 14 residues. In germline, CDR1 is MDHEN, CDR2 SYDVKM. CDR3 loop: CASSFYRSGNTIYF. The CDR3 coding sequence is TGTGCCAGCAGTTTTTACCGCTCTGGAAACACCATATATTTT.

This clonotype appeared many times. DNA of the CDR3: TGTGCCAGCAGTTGGACGTCAGGAGATACGCAGTATTTT. This sequence encodes CASSWTSGDTQYF. This sequence joins TRBV28 and TRBJ2-3; D is unclear. The CDR3 totals 13 residues. From germline, CDR1 is MDHEN and CDR2 SYDVKM. V lost 4 bases, J lost 5 bases, and 10 bases lay in between.

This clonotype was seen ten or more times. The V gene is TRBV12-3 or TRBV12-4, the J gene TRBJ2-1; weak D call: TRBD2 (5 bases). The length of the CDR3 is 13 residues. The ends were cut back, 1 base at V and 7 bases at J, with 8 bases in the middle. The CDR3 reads CASSLGGINEQFF. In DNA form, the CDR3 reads TGTGCCAGCAGTTTAGGAGGGATAAATGAGCAGTTCTTC.

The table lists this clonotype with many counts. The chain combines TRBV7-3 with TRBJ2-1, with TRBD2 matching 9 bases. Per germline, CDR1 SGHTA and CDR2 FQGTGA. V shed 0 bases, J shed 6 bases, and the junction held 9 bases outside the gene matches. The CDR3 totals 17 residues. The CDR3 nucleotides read TGTGCCAGCAGCTTAACCCTAGCGGGACATCCCACCAATGAGCAGTTCTTC. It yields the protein CASSLTLAGHPTNEQFF.

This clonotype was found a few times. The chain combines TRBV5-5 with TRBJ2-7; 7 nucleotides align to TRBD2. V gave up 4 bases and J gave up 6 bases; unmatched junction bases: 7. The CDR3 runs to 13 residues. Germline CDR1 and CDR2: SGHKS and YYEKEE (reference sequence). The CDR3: CASSPGGGPEQYF. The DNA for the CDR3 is TGTGCCAGCAGCCCCGGGGGAGGGCCCGAGCAGTACTTC.

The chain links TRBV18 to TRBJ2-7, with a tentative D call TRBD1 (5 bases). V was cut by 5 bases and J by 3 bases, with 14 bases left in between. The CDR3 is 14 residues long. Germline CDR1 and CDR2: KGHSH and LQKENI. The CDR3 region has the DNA TGTGCCAGCTCAGGTACCACAGGCAGCTACGAGCAGTACTTC. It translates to CASSGTTGSYEQYF.

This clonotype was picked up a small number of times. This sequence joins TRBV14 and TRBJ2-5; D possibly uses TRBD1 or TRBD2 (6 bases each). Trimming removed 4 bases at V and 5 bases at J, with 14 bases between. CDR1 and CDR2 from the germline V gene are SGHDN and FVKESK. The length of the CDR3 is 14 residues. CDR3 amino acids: CASSRLGGRETQYF. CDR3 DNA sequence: TGTGCCAGCAGCCGACTAGGGGGAAGGGAGACCCAGTACTTC.

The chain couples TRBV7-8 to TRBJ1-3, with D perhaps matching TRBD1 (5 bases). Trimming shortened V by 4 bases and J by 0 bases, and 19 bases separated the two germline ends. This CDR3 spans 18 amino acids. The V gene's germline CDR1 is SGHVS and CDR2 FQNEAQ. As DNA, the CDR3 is TGTGCCAGCAGCTACCGAGGCCCCAGGGATAGCTCTGGAAACACCATATATTTT. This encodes CASSYRGPRDSSGNTIYF.

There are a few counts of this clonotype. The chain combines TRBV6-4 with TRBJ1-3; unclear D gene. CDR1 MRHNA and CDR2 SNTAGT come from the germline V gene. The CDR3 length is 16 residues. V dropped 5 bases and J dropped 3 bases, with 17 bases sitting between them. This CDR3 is CASSYLGRRGGNTIYF. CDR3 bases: TGTGCCAGCAGTTATCTTGGCCGGCGCGGTGGAAACACCATATATTTT.

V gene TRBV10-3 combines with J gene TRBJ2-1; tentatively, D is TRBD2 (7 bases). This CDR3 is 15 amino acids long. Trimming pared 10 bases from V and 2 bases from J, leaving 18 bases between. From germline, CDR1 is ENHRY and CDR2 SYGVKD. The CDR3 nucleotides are TGTGCCACGGGGGCGGAGGGAGGGCCCTACAATGAGCAGTTCTTC. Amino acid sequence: CATGAEGGPYNEQFF.

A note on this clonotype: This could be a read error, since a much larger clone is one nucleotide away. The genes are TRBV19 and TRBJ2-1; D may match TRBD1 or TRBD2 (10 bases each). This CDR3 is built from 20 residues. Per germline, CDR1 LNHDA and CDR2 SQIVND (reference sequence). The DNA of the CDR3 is TGTGCCAGTAGTACAGGGACAGGGGAAATGGGGACTAGCGTCACCAATGAGCAGTCCTTC. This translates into CASSTGTGEMGTSVTNEQSF.

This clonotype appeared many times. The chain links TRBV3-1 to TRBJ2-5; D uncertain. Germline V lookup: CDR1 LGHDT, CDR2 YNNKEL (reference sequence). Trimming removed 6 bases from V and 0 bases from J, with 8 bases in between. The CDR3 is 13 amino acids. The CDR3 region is CASSPTYQETQYF. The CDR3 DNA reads TGTGCCAGCAGTCCAACTTACCAAGAGACCCAGTACTTC.

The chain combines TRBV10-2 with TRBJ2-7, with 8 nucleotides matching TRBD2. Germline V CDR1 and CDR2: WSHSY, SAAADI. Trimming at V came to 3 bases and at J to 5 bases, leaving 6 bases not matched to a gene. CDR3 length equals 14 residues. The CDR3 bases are TGCGCCAGCAGTGACCCGGGACTAGTAAACGAGCAGTACTTC. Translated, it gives CASSDPGLVNEQYF.

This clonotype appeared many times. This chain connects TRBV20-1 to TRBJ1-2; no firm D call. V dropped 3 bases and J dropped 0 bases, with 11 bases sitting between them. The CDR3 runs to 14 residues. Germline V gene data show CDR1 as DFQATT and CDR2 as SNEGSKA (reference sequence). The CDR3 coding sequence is TGCAGTGCTAGTGAGGCCTATCCTAACTATGGCTACACCTTC. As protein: CSASEAYPNYGYTF.

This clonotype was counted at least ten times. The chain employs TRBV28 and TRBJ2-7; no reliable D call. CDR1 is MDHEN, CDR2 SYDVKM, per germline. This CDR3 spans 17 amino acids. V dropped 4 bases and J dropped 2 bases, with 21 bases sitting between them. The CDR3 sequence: CASSSLPGTINTYEQYF. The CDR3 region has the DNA TGTGCCAGCAGTTCTCTCCCAGGCACCATTAATACCTACGAGCAGTACTTC.

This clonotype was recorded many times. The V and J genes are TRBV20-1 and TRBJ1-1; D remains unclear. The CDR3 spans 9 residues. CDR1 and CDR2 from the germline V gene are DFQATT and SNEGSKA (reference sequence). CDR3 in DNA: TGCAGGACTGGGACTGAAGCTTTCTTT. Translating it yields CRTGTEAFF.

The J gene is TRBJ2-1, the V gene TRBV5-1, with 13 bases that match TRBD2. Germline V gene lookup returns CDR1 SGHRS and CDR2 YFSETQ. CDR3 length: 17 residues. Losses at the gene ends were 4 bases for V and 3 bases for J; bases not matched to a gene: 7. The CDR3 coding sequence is TGCGCCAGCAGCCCCCCACTAGCGGGAGGGTACTACAATGAGCAGTTCTTC. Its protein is CASSPPLAGGYYNEQFF.

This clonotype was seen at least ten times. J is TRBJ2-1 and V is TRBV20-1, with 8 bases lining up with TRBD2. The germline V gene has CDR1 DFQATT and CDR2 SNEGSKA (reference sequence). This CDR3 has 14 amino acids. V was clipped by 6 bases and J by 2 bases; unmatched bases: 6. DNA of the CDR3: TGCAGTGCCGTGGGTAGCGGGACCTACAATGAGCAGTTCTTC. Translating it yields CSAVGSGTYNEQFF.

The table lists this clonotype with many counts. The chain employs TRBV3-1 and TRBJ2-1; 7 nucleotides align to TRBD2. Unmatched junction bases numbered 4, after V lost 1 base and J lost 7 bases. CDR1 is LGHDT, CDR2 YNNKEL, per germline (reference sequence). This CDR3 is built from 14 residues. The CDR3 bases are TGTGCCAGCAGCCAAGTAGGGAGGGAAAATGAGCAGTTCTTC. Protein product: CASSQVGRENEQFF.

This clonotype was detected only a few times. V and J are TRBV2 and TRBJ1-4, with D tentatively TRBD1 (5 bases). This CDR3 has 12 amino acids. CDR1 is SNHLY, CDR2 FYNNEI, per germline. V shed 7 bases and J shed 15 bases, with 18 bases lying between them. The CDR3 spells CASTQGPSPLFF. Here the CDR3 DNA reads TGTGCCAGCACCCAGGGACCCTCCCCTTTGTTTTTT.

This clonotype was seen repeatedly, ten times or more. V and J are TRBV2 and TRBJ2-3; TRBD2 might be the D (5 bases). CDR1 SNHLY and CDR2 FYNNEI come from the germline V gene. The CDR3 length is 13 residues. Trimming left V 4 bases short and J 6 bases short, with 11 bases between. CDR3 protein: CASSAEELDTQYF. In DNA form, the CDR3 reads TGTGCCAGCAGTGCGGAGGAGTTGGATACGCAGTATTTT.

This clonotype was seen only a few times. The CDR3 DNA sequence: TGCGCCAGCAGCCGCGGGGGGCAGGGAGGTTCACCCCTCCACTTT. The encoded protein is CASSRGGQGGSPLHF. This sequence joins TRBV4-3 and TRBJ1-6; the D gene is possibly TRBD1 (6 bases). V was trimmed by 4 bases and J by 9 bases, leaving 16 bases between them. Germline CDR1 and CDR2: LGHNA and YSLEER. This CDR3 spans 15 amino acids.